The 24 T cell receptor beta chains below all came from one sample that was sequenced in a study of blood T cell repertoires in COVID-19. Libraries were prepared by immunoSEQ multiplex PCR; TCRdb keeps only in-frame clonotypes and omits some of them. The sample contains about 180,000 clones, approximately 78% of which appear only once. The sequencing input was peripheral blood. The receptors here all came from a woman over 75 with COVID-19, enrolled during active disease.

The rearrangement links TRBV2 to TRBJ1-5, with no clear D. Trimming removed 6 bases at V and 3 bases at J, with 6 bases between. CDR3 length equals 12 residues. CDR1 is SNHLY and CDR2 is FYNNEI in the germline V gene. This CDR3 is CASRSHNQPQHF. The CDR3 nucleotides are TGTGCCAGCAGGAGTCACAATCAGCCCCAGCATTTT.

This clone occurred many times. The chain uses TRBV7-9 and TRBJ2-2; 10 nucleotides match TRBD2. The CDR3 is made up of 14 amino acids. V trimming: 3 bases; J trimming: 6 bases; junction bases outside the gene matches: 1. Germline V lookup: CDR1 SEHNR, CDR2 FQNEAQ (reference sequence). As DNA, the CDR3 is TGTGCCAGCAGCTTCGGACTAGCGGCCGGGGAGCTGTTTTTT. Its translation is CASSFGLAAGELFF.

This rearrangement joins TRBV6-4 to TRBJ1-5, with 9 bases fitting TRBD1. There are 17 residues in the CDR3. CDR1 and CDR2 from the germline V gene are MRHNA and SNTAGT. After removal of 1 base from V and 4 bases from J, the junction contained 8 bases not matched to a gene. The CDR3 sequence: CASSDYLPGQGNQPQHF. In nucleotides, the CDR3 is TGTGCCAGCAGTGACTACCTCCCGGGACAGGGTAATCAGCCCCAGCATTTT.

This clone was found once. V and J are TRBV7-9 and TRBJ1-5, with TRBD1 as a possible D gene (6 bases). The CDR3 totals 18 residues. Germline V lookup: CDR1 SEHNR, CDR2 FQNEAQ (reference sequence). Trimming pared 5 bases from V and 4 bases from J, leaving 24 bases between. The CDR3 region has the DNA TGTGCCAGCAGCGGCGTGGGGGAGGGGGATACGGGGAATCAGCCCCAGCATTTT. As protein: CASSGVGEGDTGNQPQHF.

J is TRBJ2-5 and V is TRBV18, with D possibly TRBD1 on 5 matching bases. The germline V gene encodes CDR1 KGHSH and CDR2 LQKENI. The length of the CDR3 is 15 residues. V lost 0 bases, J lost 5 bases, and 13 bases lay in between. The chain's CDR3 is CASSPPGRVWETQYF. CDR3 nucleotide sequence: TGTGCCAGCTCACCACCTGGCAGGGTATGGGAGACCCAGTACTTC.

The chain links TRBV14 to TRBJ2-7; 7 bases agree with TRBD2. This CDR3 has 13 amino acids. Trimming removed 3 bases from V and 7 bases from J; junction bases left unmatched: 6. From germline, CDR1 is SGHDN and CDR2 FVKESK. CDR3 DNA sequence: TGTGCCAGCAGCCATGGGGCGGGAGATGAGCAGTACTTC. It specifies CASSHGAGDEQYF.

This chain links TRBV29-1 with TRBJ2-1, with a tentative D call TRBD2 (7 bases). The CDR3 runs 15 residues. V was clipped by 6 bases and J by 0 bases, with 15 bases between them. CDR1 and CDR2 from the germline V gene are SQVTM and ANQGSEA. CDR3 DNA: TGCAGCGTCCAGGGGAGGGATAACTCCTACAATGAGCAGTTCTTC. It codes for CSVQGRDNSYNEQFF.

The V gene is TRBV7-9, the J gene TRBJ2-1; TRBD1 aligns across 10 bases. With 4 bases clipped from V and 6 bases from J, the junction kept 9 bases outside the gene matches. Germline CDR1 reads SEHNR; CDR2 reads FQNEAQ (reference sequence). The CDR3 spans 16 residues. The CDR3 sequence: CASSSHPGQGINEQFF. DNA of the CDR3: TGTGCCAGCAGCTCCCATCCGGGACAGGGGATCAATGAGCAGTTCTTC.

V gene TRBV5-1 combines with J gene TRBJ1-1; D not resolved. Germline CDR1 and CDR2: SGHRS and YFSETQ. The V end lost 2 bases, the J end lost 3 bases, and 11 bases lay between the germline ends. The CDR3 is 14 amino acids. CDR3 sequence (DNA): TGCGCCAGCAGCTTCTCGCGAGGTGACACTGAAGCTTTCTTT. It encodes CASSFSRGDTEAFF.

V gene TRBV30 combines with J gene TRBJ2-1; D is unclear. The germline CDR1 and CDR2 sequences are GTSNPN and SVGIG (reference sequence). CDR3 size: 11 residues. The V gene lost 6 bases and the J gene lost 10 bases, with 13 bases spanning the gap. The DNA of the CDR3 is TGTGCCTGCCGCCTAGGCCCGGAGCAGTTCTTC. Translated: CACRLGPEQFF.

This sequence joins TRBV6-2 or TRBV6-3 and TRBJ2-7; D is possibly TRBD2 (6 bases). Germline V CDR1 and CDR2: MNHEY, SVGEGT. The germline V and J ends were trimmed by 4 bases and 4 bases, with 11 bases remaining between them. There are 13 residues in the CDR3. CDR3 bases: TGTGCCAGCAGTTCCCCGGGACTGTACGAGCAGTACTTC. Encoded protein: CASSSPGLYEQYF.

The V gene is TRBV2, the J gene TRBJ2-7, with TRBD1 matching over 7 bases. The CDR3 extends over 20 amino acids. Germline V gene lookup returns CDR1 SNHLY and CDR2 FYNNEI. J lost 7 bases, V lost 4 bases, and 28 bases had no gene match. The DNA for the CDR3 is TGTGCCAGCAGTGTAGAGGGGTCCGGGACAGTGTTTCCCCTTCCTAGGGAGCAGTACTTC. It is translated as CASSVEGSGTVFPLPREQYF.

The chain combines TRBV5-8 with TRBJ1-1; D may be TRBD1 (6 bases). The CDR3 loop spans 15 amino acids. The V gene's germline CDR1 is SGHTS and CDR2 YDEGEE. Trimming took off 3 bases at V and 5 bases at J, with 17 bases between the two ends. The CDR3 bases are TGTGCCAGCAGCTCAAAGCAGGGGTGGGCGACTGAAGCTTTCTTT. It codes for CASSSKQGWATEAFF.

The J gene is TRBJ1-1, the V gene TRBV7-6; possible D gene TRBD1, 5 bases. Trimming took off 0 bases at V and 2 bases at J, with 7 bases between the two ends. The CDR3 extends over 14 amino acids. Germline-derived CDR1 and CDR2 are SGHVS and FNYEAQ. The CDR3 here is CASSLARTNTEAFF. CDR3 in DNA: TGTGCCAGCAGCTTAGCTCGGACAAACACTGAAGCTTTCTTT.

DNA for the CDR3: TGCGCCAGCAGCTTGGGTGGCAGCAGGGGGTACGAGCAGTACTTC. Encoded protein: CASSLGGSRGYEQYF. The J gene is TRBJ2-7, the V gene TRBV5-1, with 7 bases identical to TRBD1. Germline-derived CDR1 and CDR2 are SGHRS and YFSETQ. The CDR3 extends over 15 amino acids. V dropped 0 bases and J dropped 4; count of bases not matched to a gene: 7.

This clone was counted ten times or more. This chain links TRBV28 with TRBJ2-4; 7 bases are a match to TRBD1. The germline gives CDR1 MDHEN, CDR2 SYDVKM. The CDR3 loop spans 14 amino acids. The ends lost 6 bases at V and 5 bases at J; junction bases unmatched: 7. The CDR3 region is CASSETGTENIQYF. The CDR3, as DNA: TGTGCCAGCAGCGAAACCGGGACAGAAAACATTCAGTACTTC.

This chain connects TRBV7-7 to TRBJ2-2; 7 bases agree with TRBD1. This CDR3 region has 13 residues. The ends lost 1 base at V and 9 bases at J; junction bases unmatched: 2. Germline CDR1 SSHAT, CDR2 FNYEAQ (reference sequence). The CDR3 nucleotides are TGTGCCAGCAGCTTAGGGGACAGCTGGGAGCTGTTTTTT. Translated, it gives CASSLGDSWELFF.

V usage is TRBV28 and J usage is TRBJ2-7; TRBD2 aligns across 13 bases. Germline values: CDR1 MDHEN, CDR2 SYDVKM. V lost 6 bases, J lost 1 base, and 3 bases stayed unmatched. This CDR3 has 15 amino acids. CDR3 sequence reads: CASSSGLAGSYEQYF. The CDR3 DNA reads TGTGCCAGCAGCTCGGGACTAGCGGGATCCTACGAGCAGTACTTC.

This chain links TRBV7-6 with TRBJ2-5; TRBD2 aligns across 7 bases. V shed 4 bases and J 4 bases; nucleotides not matched to a gene: 9. This CDR3 region has 15 residues. Germline assignment: CDR1 SGHVS and CDR2 FNYEAQ. For the CDR3, the DNA is TGTGCCAGCAGCTCCTATCCTGGCGGGGGAGAGACCCAGTACTTC. Translated, it gives CASSSYPGGGETQYF. The full variable domain, its missing parts supplied by reference TRBV7-6 and TRBJ2-5, is GAGVSQSPRYKVTKRGQDVALRCDPISGHVSLYWYRQALGQGPEFLTYFNYEAQQDKSGLPNDRFSAERPEGSISTLTIQRTEQRDSAMYRCASSSYPGGGETQYFGPGTRLLVL.

The sample holds a few counts of this clone. This rearrangement joins TRBV7-3 to TRBJ2-1, with 10 bases that match TRBD2. The CDR3 has 15 residues. Germline-derived CDR1 and CDR2 are SGHTA and FQGTGA. Trimming at V came to 5 bases and at J to 4 bases, leaving 5 bases not matched to a gene. The CDR3 loop reads CASSNLAGAYNEQFF. The CDR3 nucleotides read TGTGCCAGCAGCAATCTAGCGGGGGCTTACAATGAGCAGTTCTTC.

The V gene is TRBV11-2, the J gene TRBJ2-7; D gene unclear. The CDR3 loop spans 14 amino acids. V lost 0 bases and J lost 2, with 8 bases in between. Germline assignment: CDR1 SGHAT and CDR2 FQNNGV. The CDR3 sequence: CASSLETPPYEQYF. The DNA of the CDR3 is TGTGCCAGCAGCTTAGAAACTCCCCCCTACGAGCAGTACTTC. Supplemented by reference TRBV11-2 and TRBJ2-7, the full variable domain reads EAGVAQSPRYKIIEKRQSVAFWCNPISGHATLYWYQQILGQGPKLLIQFQNNGVVDDSQLPKDRFSAERLKGVDSTLKIQPAKLEDSAVYLCASSLETPPYEQYFGPGTRLTVT.

This sequence joins TRBV30 and TRBJ1-3; D may be TRBD1 (5 bases). This CDR3 has 13 amino acids. The V gene's germline CDR1 is GTSNPN and CDR2 SVGIG (reference sequence). Trimming pared 1 base from V and 6 bases from J, leaving 10 bases between. The CDR3 DNA reads TGTGCCTGGAGTGGGGGACTAGCAAACACCATATATTTT. This codes for CAWSGGLANTIYF.

The J gene is TRBJ1-2, the V gene TRBV7-9; D is uncertain. This CDR3 contains 12 residues. Germline CDR1 and CDR2: SEHNR and FQNEAQ (reference sequence). Trimming took 3 bases from V and 10 from J, leaving 12 bases between them. CDR3 nucleotide sequence: TGTGCCAGCAGCTTGACTTTGGGAGACTACACCTTC. Protein sequence: CASSLTLGDYTF.

A word on this clone: The CDR3 does not close with the conserved phenylalanine or tryptophan, likely indicating a read error. The DNA is omitted, as the CDR3 cannot be located on it reliably, and the CDR3 follows TCRdb's listing. The chain uses TRBV30 and TRBJ1-2; the D call in the table, TRBD1, was not verified against the DNA. With termini counted, the CDR3 has 13 amino acids. Germline V gene lookup returns CDR1 GTSNPN and CDR2 SVGIG (reference sequence). The CDR3 reads CAWSVVPGQGFYL.